Sequencing of this TCR beta chain was carried out in a study of CD8+ T cells in alopecia areata. About this clone itself: The antigen remains unidentified.

The CDR3 length is 16 residues. Germline CDR1 is SGDLS and CDR2 is YYNGEE. The ends lost 0 bases at V and 5 bases at J; junction bases unmatched: 8. Reverse transcribed after extraction, RNA yielded cDNA as the sequencing template. Assay used: immunoSEQ multiplex PCR; TCRdb lists only in-frame clones, some missing. The sample yields more than 200,000 clones, 65% to 70% seen once. Study-level points and caveats: Lesional scalp displayed greater clonality than normal scalp, most notably in alopecia totalis/universalis.

V gene TRBV9 combines with J gene TRBJ2-5; 9 bases fit TRBD2. The specimen was CD4+ T cells sorted from blood, collected at week 0. This TCR was sampled from a human donor with alopecia areata. The CDR3 DNA is TGTGCCAGCAGCGTAGCCCAAGCGGGGGGCATGGAGACCCAGTACTTC. This encodes CASSVAQAGGMETQYF.